These 5 T cell receptor beta chains were sequenced from one sample in a study of OX40 agonist ivuxolimab in advanced cancers. The method was immunoSEQ multiplex PCR; TCRdb's version includes in-frame clones alone and lacks a portion of them. Altogether roughly 60,000 clones are present, 91% being singletons, with the ten largest covering roughly 1.9%. This material consisted of CD4+ or CD8+ T cells sorted from blood, taken in a trial of the OX40 agonist ivuxolimab. The receptors here all came from an adult with an advanced solid tumor such as melanoma, head and neck, liver or kidney cancer.

J is TRBJ1-2 and V is TRBV6-5; 7 positions agree with TRBD1. The CDR3 has 14 amino acids. The germline V gene encodes CDR1 MNHEY and CDR2 SVGAGI. Trimming removed 6 bases from V and 4 bases from J; junction bases left unmatched: 8. The DNA for the CDR3 is TGTGCCAGCAGGGCCGGGACAGCGGCCTATGGCTACACCTTC. This encodes CASRAGTAAYGYTF.

This clone came up once. The gene calls are TRBV4-3 and TRBJ1-1; 9 bases align to TRBD1. Germline CDR1 LGHNA, CDR2 YSLEER. V trimming: 1 base; J trimming: 10 bases; junction bases outside the gene matches: 16. The CDR3 has 17 residues. The CDR3 DNA sequence: TGCGCCAGCAGCCAAGGCCACGGGACAGGGAATTTAAACGGAGCTTTCTTT. Amino acid sequence: CASSQGHGTGNLNGAFF.

The CDR3 loop reads CASSPSEQGRILNEQFF. The CDR3 bases are TGTGCCAGCTCACCAAGCGAACAGGGGAGGATATTGAATGAGCAGTTCTTC. The chain carries TRBV18 and TRBJ2-1, with D possibly being TRBD1 (7 bases). Germline assignment: CDR1 KGHSH and CDR2 LQKENI. The V end lost 2 bases, the J end lost 7 bases, and 21 bases lay between the germline ends. The CDR3 spans 17 residues.

The gene calls are TRBV10-3 and TRBJ1-5; 10 positions agree with TRBD1. The CDR3 spans 17 residues. Germline CDR1 is ENHRY and CDR2 is SYGVKD. V lost 2 bases to trimming and J lost 0 bases; unmatched junction nucleotides: 4. This CDR3 reads CAISEGTGADSNQPQHF. The DNA for the CDR3 is TGTGCCATCAGTGAGGGGACAGGGGCCGATAGCAATCAGCCCCAGCATTTT.

CDR3 bases: TGCGCCAGCAGCCAAGAGAGGGTGAGGTGGCAGGGGGGAAGCTACGAGCAGTACTTC. Residues: CASSQERVRWQGGSYEQYF. The chain links TRBV4-1 to TRBJ2-7; D is possibly TRBD1 (7 bases). Germline lookup yields CDR1 MGHRA and CDR2 YSYEKL. This CDR3 comprises 19 residues. Trimming shortened V by 0 bases and J by 3 bases, and 24 bases separated the two germline ends.